Listed below are T cell receptor beta chains from one sample, sequenced in a study of blood T cell repertoires in COVID-19. Libraries were prepared by immunoSEQ multiplex PCR; TCRdb keeps only in-frame clonotypes and omits some of them. The repertoire holds around 340,000 clones, with approximately 86% as singletons. Source material: peripheral blood. These receptors were obtained from a woman aged 60-75 years with COVID-19, enrolled during active disease. CDR3s include the opening cysteine and the closing phenylalanine or tryptophan. Each record gives: clone size, D gene, J gene, V gene, CDR3 DNA, CDR3 protein. D genes are given only for firm matches. For some rows the clone size is stated as once, few or many, or as a class when expanded; others skip it.

abundance: .; d_gene: TRBD1; j_gene: TRBJ1-1; v_gene: TRBV6-6; CDR3nt: TGTGCCAGCAGCTCCACAGGGGGCACTGAAGCTTTCTTT; CDR3aa: CASSSTGGTEAFF
abundance: .; d_gene: TRBD1; j_gene: TRBJ2-7; v_gene: TRBV15; CDR3nt: TGTGCCACCAGCCCGACAGGGGTAGGTTACGAGCAGTACTTC; CDR3aa: CATSPTGVGYEQYF
abundance: .; d_gene: TRBD1; j_gene: TRBJ1-1; v_gene: TRBV30; CDR3nt: TGTGCCTGGACGAGGGGGACAGGGGGTGAAGCTTTCTTT; CDR3aa: CAWTRGTGGEAFF
abundance: .; d_gene: .; j_gene: TRBJ2-7; v_gene: TRBV29-1; CDR3nt: TGCAGCGTCGAAGGGGGAGAAGGGGGTAACGAGCAGTACTTC; CDR3aa: CSVEGGEGGNEQYF
abundance: few; d_gene: .; j_gene: TRBJ2-7; v_gene: TRBV5-1; CDR3nt: TGCGCCAGCAGCGAGGGGTCGGGACTGAAATACGAGCAGTACTTC; CDR3aa: CASSEGSGLKYEQYF
abundance: .; d_gene: .; j_gene: TRBJ1-1; v_gene: TRBV5-1; CDR3nt: TGCGCCAGCAGCTTGGCACAGCCGAACACTGAAGCTTTCTTT; CDR3aa: CASSLAQPNTEAFF
abundance: .; d_gene: .; j_gene: TRBJ2-1; v_gene: TRBV19; CDR3nt: TGTGCCAGTAGTATCCGGGTTGGTTCCTACAATGAGCAGTTCTTC; CDR3aa: CASSIRVGSYNEQFF
abundance: .; d_gene: TRBD1; j_gene: TRBJ1-1; v_gene: TRBV10-3; CDR3nt: TGTGCCATCTCGGACAGGGCCATTGGTACTGAAGCTTTCTTT; CDR3aa: CAISDRAIGTEAFF
abundance: .; d_gene: TRBD1; j_gene: TRBJ1-2; v_gene: TRBV27; CDR3nt: TGTGCCAGCAGAGGGGACAGGGGGCATCATGGCTACACCTTC; CDR3aa: CASRGDRGHHGYTF
abundance: .; d_gene: .; j_gene: TRBJ2-3; v_gene: TRBV5-5; CDR3nt: TGTGCCAGCACAGGGTCAACAGATACGCAGTATTTT; CDR3aa: CASTGSTDTQYF
abundance: .; d_gene: .; j_gene: TRBJ1-6; v_gene: TRBV7-3; CDR3nt: TGTGCCAGCAGCTTAGGCCTATCGGGATCACCCCTCCACTTT; CDR3aa: CASSLGLSGSPLHF
abundance: .; d_gene: .; j_gene: TRBJ2-7; v_gene: TRBV12-5; CDR3nt: TGTGCTAGTGGTTTTTGGGGCTCAGCCGAGCAGTACTTC; CDR3aa: CASGFWGSAEQYF
abundance: .; d_gene: TRBD2; j_gene: TRBJ2-1; v_gene: TRBV4-2; CDR3nt: TGTGCCAGCAGCCAAGAACCAAGCGGGGGGGCCAATGAGCAGTTCTTC; CDR3aa: CASSQEPSGGANEQFF
abundance: .; d_gene: .; j_gene: TRBJ2-2; v_gene: TRBV7-9; CDR3nt: TGTGCCAGCGGCTTAGGAGAACGGACCGGGGAGCTGTTTTTT; CDR3aa: CASGLGERTGELFF
abundance: few; d_gene: .; j_gene: TRBJ2-2; v_gene: TRBV5-4; CDR3nt: TGTGCCAGCAGCTTGTTTAGTAGGAACACCGGGGAGCTGTTTTTT; CDR3aa: CASSLFSRNTGELFF
abundance: .; d_gene: .; j_gene: TRBJ2-7; v_gene: TRBV12-3/TRBV12-4; CDR3nt: TGTGCCAGCAGTCCCAGAGGGCTCGAGCAGTACTTC; CDR3aa: CASSPRGLEQYF
abundance: .; d_gene: .; j_gene: TRBJ1-5; v_gene: TRBV7-9; CDR3nt: TGTGCCAGCAGCTTAGAAACGGAGCAGCCCCAGCATTTT; CDR3aa: CASSLETEQPQHF
abundance: once; d_gene: TRBD1; j_gene: TRBJ1-6; v_gene: TRBV4-2; CDR3nt: TGTGCCAGCAGCCCCCGGGACAGGGTTAATTCACCCCTCCACTTT; CDR3aa: CASSPRDRVNSPLHF
abundance: .; d_gene: .; j_gene: TRBJ1-6; v_gene: TRBV6-6; CDR3nt: TGTGCCAGCAGTTACTCGACTCAGTCCTCACCCCTCCACTTT; CDR3aa: CASSYSTQSSPLHF
abundance: .; d_gene: .; j_gene: TRBJ2-6; v_gene: TRBV5-4; CDR3nt: TGTGCCAGCAGCTTGGGGGGGCCTGGGGCCAACGTCCTGACTTTC; CDR3aa: CASSLGGPGANVLTF
abundance: .; d_gene: TRBD1; j_gene: TRBJ1-2; v_gene: TRBV30; CDR3nt: TGTGCCTGGAGTGCTACCGGGACAGCGCTTCCCTATGGCTACACCTTC; CDR3aa: CAWSATGTALPYGYTF
abundance: .; d_gene: .; j_gene: TRBJ2-7; v_gene: TRBV3-1/TRBV3-2; CDR3nt: TGTGCCAGCAGCCAAGATTTAGCGCAGGCGAGCTACGAGCAGTACTTC; CDR3aa: CASSQDLAQASYEQYF
abundance: .; d_gene: TRBD2; j_gene: TRBJ2-7; v_gene: TRBV14; CDR3nt: TGTGCCAGCAGCCAAGGTCGGGCGGGGGGAAAATACGAGCAGTACTTC; CDR3aa: CASSQGRAGGKYEQYF
abundance: .; d_gene: .; j_gene: TRBJ2-5; v_gene: TRBV2; CDR3nt: TGTGCCAGCAGGGGAGTGGGAGAGACCCAGTACTTC; CDR3aa: CASRGVGETQYF
abundance: .; d_gene: .; j_gene: TRBJ2-3; v_gene: TRBV7-2; CDR3nt: TGTGCCAGCAGCTTAGGCGCGGGGACTAGCACAGATACGCAGTATTTT; CDR3aa: CASSLGAGTSTDTQYF
abundance: .; d_gene: .; j_gene: TRBJ2-1; v_gene: TRBV27; CDR3nt: TGTGCCAGCAGTTTTGGTCTAGAAAGGGGTGAGCAGTTCTTC; CDR3aa: CASSFGLERGEQFF
abundance: .; d_gene: TRBD1; j_gene: TRBJ1-1; v_gene: TRBV5-1; CDR3nt: TGCGCCAGCAGCTTGGTTGAGACAGGGGCCTTGAACACTGAAGCTTTCTTT; CDR3aa: CASSLVETGALNTEAFF
abundance: .; d_gene: .; j_gene: TRBJ1-5; v_gene: TRBV6-5; CDR3nt: TGTGCCAGCACCCCAGGAGGGGTTTTACAGCCCCAGCATTTT; CDR3aa: CASTPGGVLQPQHF
abundance: .; d_gene: TRBD1; j_gene: TRBJ1-2; v_gene: TRBV5-5; CDR3nt: TGTGCCAGCAGCAAAATATTTTCAGGGGGAGGAGGCTACACCTTC; CDR3aa: CASSKIFSGGGGYTF
abundance: .; d_gene: TRBD1; j_gene: TRBJ1-1; v_gene: TRBV5-6; CDR3nt: TGTGCCAGCAGCGGGATGGGACAGGGGACTGAAGCTTTCTTT; CDR3aa: CASSGMGQGTEAFF
abundance: .; d_gene: .; j_gene: TRBJ2-7; v_gene: TRBV7-8; CDR3nt: TGTGCCAGCAGCTTAGAACTAAACTACGAGCAGTACTTC; CDR3aa: CASSLELNYEQYF
abundance: .; d_gene: TRBD1; j_gene: TRBJ1-2; v_gene: TRBV19; CDR3nt: TGTGCCAGTAGTACACTGGGACAGGGAAGAATTTATGGCTACACCTTC; CDR3aa: CASSTLGQGRIYGYTF
abundance: .; d_gene: .; j_gene: TRBJ1-1; v_gene: TRBV6-5; CDR3nt: TGTGCCAGTAAACAGGGAGGGGTTCTCAGGACTGAAGCTTTCTTT; CDR3aa: CASKQGGVLRTEAFF